The clone carrying this T cell receptor beta chain was seen many times. Its antigen is not identified. This sample was taken from a study of T cells in Graves' hyperthyroidism and ophthalmopathy. Template material for amplifying TCR beta CDR3 regions consisted of RNA transcripts. The HTBI primer set served for first-round RT-PCR of the TCR CDR3. TCRdb redid the calling of the multiplex PCR reads with MiXCR, one entry per CDR3 protein. The sample shows about 840,000 distinct CDR3 sequences, roughly 40% of them seen only once. Participants, patients aged 18 to 65, had newly diagnosed hyperthyroidism with a duration under 2 months. Uncontrolled infection, other autoimmune disease, pregnancy or lactation barred patients from enrollment. General study results and limits: Ophthalmopathy and stable hyperthyroidism were told apart by a 13 V-J model. Expanded thyroid clonotypes (above 0.001) were mostly also found in blood.

Sequencing was carried out using blood. The TCR comes from a man aged 18 to 35 with Graves' hyperthyroidism.

The CDR3 is CAGGAGLNEQYF. Here the CDR3 DNA reads TGTGCCGGCGGGGCAGGGCTCAACGAGCAGTACTTC. The chain is built from TRBV10-3 and TRBJ2-7, with D maybe TRBD2 (6 bases). The germline V gene has CDR1 ENHRY and CDR2 SYGVKD. The CDR3 runs to 12 residues. V dropped 11 bases and J dropped 5 bases, with 16 bases sitting between them.